The present T cell receptor (beta chain) was sequenced within a study of control samples from healthy donors and cancer patients. As concerns this clone: The same CDR3 can be traced to other DNA sequences in this sample.

Generated by immunoSEQ multiplex PCR, the TCRdb table keeps only in-frame clones and is missing some. The sample gives about 120,000 clones, roughly 90% of which show up once; roughly 43% is in the top ten. The sample consisted of blood. The sequence derives from a man aged 45-60 years in good health.

CDR3 residues: CASSLAQGGGGYTF. The CDR3 DNA reads as TGTGCCAGCAGCTTAGCACAGGGAGGGGGTGGCTACACCTTC. The chain joins TRBV7-9 to TRBJ1-2, with D possibly matching TRBD1 (6 bases). Germline assignment: CDR1 SEHNR and CDR2 FQNEAQ (reference sequence). The CDR3 is 14 residues long. V was clipped by 0 bases and J by 7 bases, with 12 bases between them.